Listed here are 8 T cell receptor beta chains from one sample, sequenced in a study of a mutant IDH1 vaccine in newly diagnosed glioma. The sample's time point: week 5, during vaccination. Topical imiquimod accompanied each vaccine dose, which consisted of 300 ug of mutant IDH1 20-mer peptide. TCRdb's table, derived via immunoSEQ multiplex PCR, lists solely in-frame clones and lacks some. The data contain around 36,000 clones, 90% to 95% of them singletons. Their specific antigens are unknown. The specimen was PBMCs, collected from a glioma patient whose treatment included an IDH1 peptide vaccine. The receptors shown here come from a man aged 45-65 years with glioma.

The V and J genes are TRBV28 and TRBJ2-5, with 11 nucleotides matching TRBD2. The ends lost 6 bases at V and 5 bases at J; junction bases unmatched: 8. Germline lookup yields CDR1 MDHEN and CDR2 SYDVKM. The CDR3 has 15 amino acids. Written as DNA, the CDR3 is TGTGCCAGCAGCTTAATAGCGGGAGGGCCTGAGACCCAGTACTTC. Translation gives CASSLIAGGPETQYF.

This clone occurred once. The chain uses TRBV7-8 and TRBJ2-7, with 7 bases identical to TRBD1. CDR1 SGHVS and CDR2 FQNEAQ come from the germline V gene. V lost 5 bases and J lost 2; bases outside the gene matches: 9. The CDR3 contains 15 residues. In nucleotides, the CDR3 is TGTGCCAGCAGCCCACGCCGACAGGGACCCTACGAGCAGTACTTC. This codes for CASSPRRQGPYEQYF.

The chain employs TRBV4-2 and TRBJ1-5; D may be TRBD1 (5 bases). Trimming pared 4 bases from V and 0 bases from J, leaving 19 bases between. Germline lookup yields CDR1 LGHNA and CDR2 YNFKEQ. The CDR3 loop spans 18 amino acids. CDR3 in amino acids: CASSPGGGRTYSNQPQHF. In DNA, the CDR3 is TGTGCCAGCAGCCCCGGAGGAGGCAGGACATATAGCAATCAGCCCCAGCATTTT.

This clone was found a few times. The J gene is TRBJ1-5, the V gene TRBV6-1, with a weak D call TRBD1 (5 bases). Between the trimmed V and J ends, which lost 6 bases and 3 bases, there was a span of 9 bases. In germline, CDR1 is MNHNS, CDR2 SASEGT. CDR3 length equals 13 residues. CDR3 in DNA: TGTGCCAGCAGACAGGTAAACAATCAGCCCCAGCATTTT. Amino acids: CASRQVNNQPQHF.

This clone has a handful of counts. CDR3 protein: CASSLVRGATNYGYTF. Here the CDR3 DNA reads TGTGCCAGCAGTTTAGTCAGGGGCGCAACTAACTATGGCTACACCTTC. The J gene is TRBJ1-2, the V gene TRBV27, with D possibly matching TRBD1 (6 bases). The CDR3 totals 16 residues. Germline CDR1 reads MNHEY; CDR2 reads SMNVEV (reference sequence). The V end lost 2 bases, the J end lost 0 bases, and 13 bases lay between the germline ends.

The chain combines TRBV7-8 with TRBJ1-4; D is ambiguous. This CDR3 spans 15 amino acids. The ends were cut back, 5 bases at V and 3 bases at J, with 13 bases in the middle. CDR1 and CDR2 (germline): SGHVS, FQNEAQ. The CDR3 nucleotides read TGTGCCAGCAGCCGGGCCCCCACGGCTAATGAAAAACTGTTTTTT. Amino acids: CASSRAPTANEKLFF.

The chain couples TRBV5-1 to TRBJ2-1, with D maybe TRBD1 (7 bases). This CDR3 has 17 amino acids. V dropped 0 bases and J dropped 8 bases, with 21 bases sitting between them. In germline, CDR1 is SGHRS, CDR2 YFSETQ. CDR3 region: CASSLVGGGKLYHEQFF. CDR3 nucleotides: TGCGCCAGCAGCTTGGTAGGGGGCGGGAAGCTTTACCATGAGCAGTTCTTC.

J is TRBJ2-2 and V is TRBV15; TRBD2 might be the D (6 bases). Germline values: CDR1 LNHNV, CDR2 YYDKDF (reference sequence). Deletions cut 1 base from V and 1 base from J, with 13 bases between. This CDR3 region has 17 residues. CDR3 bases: TGTGCCACCAGCAGAGCCCAGGGAGGAGGGAACACCGGGGAGCTGTTTTTT. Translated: CATSRAQGGGNTGELFF. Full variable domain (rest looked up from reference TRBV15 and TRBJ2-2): DAMVIQNPRYQVTQFGKPVTLSCSQTLNHNVMYWYQQKSSQAPKLLFHYYDKDFNNEADTPDNFQSRRPNTSFCFLDIRSPGLGDTAMYLCATSRAQGGGNTGELFFGEGSRLTVL.